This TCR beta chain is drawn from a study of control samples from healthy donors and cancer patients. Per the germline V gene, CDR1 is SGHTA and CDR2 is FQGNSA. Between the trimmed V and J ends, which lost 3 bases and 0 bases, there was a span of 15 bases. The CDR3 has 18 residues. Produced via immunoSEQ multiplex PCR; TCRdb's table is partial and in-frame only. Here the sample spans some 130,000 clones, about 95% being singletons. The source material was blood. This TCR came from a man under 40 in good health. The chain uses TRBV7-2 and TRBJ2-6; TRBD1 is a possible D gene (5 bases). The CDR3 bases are TGTGCCAGCAGCTTGCCCAAGGGGCGAAGCTCTGGGGCCAACGTCCTGACTTTC. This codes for CASSLPKGRSSGANVLTF.